Below, 8 T cell receptor beta chains from the same sample are listed, as sequenced in a study of blood T cell repertoires in COVID-19. The protocol was immunoSEQ multiplex PCR, while the TCRdb copy is restricted to in-frame clones and leaves out a portion. Of tens of thousands of clones listed, around nine tenths were seen once; the top ten hold roughly 1.3%. Sample: peripheral blood. The receptors derive from a man between 60 and 75 years old with acute or convalescent COVID-19.

J is TRBJ1-4 and V is TRBV5-6; D gene ambiguous. V dropped 4 bases and J dropped 5 bases, with 15 bases sitting between them. The CDR3 contains 15 residues. Germline values: CDR1 SGHDT, CDR2 YYEEEE. CDR3 sequence reads: CASSPRTGLNEKLFF. CDR3 DNA: TGTGCCAGCAGCCCCCGGACGGGATTAAATGAAAAACTGTTTTTT.

J is TRBJ1-1 and V is TRBV18; no clear D gene. This CDR3 comprises 12 residues. V dropped 8 bases and J dropped 5 bases, with 12 bases sitting between them. The V gene's germline CDR1 is KGHSH and CDR2 LQKENI. CDR3 DNA: TGTGCCAGCGCGGTCATTGGTACTGAAGCTTTCTTT. Protein product: CASAVIGTEAFF.

The CDR3 spells CASSEAGDRALYGYTF. The CDR3 DNA follows: TGTGCCAGCAGTGAAGCGGGGGACAGGGCCCTCTATGGCTACACCTTC. The rearrangement joins TRBV2 to TRBJ1-2; 9 bases align to TRBD1. The CDR3 extends over 16 amino acids. Unmatched junction bases numbered 6, after V lost 0 bases and J lost 4 bases. Germline values: CDR1 SNHLY, CDR2 FYNNEI. The variable domain in full, completed from reference TRBV2 and TRBJ1-2, reads EPEVTQTPSHQVTQMGQEVILRCVPISNHLYFYWYRQILGQKVEFLVSFYNNEISEKSEIFDDQFSVERPDGSNFTLKIRSTKLEDSAMYFCASSEAGDRALYGYTFGSGTRLTVV.

V usage is TRBV6-5 and J usage is TRBJ2-7; D is unclear. This CDR3 spans 15 amino acids. V dropped 2 bases and J dropped 0 bases, with 11 bases sitting between them. The germline V gene has CDR1 MNHEY and CDR2 SVGAGI. In DNA form, the CDR3 reads TGTGCCAGCAGTTACAATTCCGATAGCTCCTACGAGCAGTACTTC. It encodes CASSYNSDSSYEQYF.

This clone was seen more than once but under ten times. The gene calls are TRBV6-2 or TRBV6-3 and TRBJ1-1, with unresolved D. The V gene lost 5 bases and the J gene lost 0 bases, with 13 bases spanning the gap. The CDR3 extends over 15 amino acids. The germline CDR1 and CDR2 sequences are MNHEY and SVGEGT. The CDR3 region is CASSLLLTLNTEAFF. CDR3 sequence (DNA): TGTGCCAGCAGTCTCCTCCTGACACTGAACACTGAAGCTTTCTTT.

The V call is TRBV7-9, the J call TRBJ2-1; possible D gene TRBD1, 6 bases. The germline V gene has CDR1 SEHNR and CDR2 FQNEAQ (reference sequence). The V gene lost 2 bases and the J gene lost 7 bases, with 9 bases spanning the gap. CDR3 length equals 13 residues. The CDR3 region has the DNA TGTGCCAGCAGCTTAAGGGGGAATAATGAGCAGTTCTTC. Protein: CASSLRGNNEQFF.

CDR3 sequence (DNA): TGTGCCATCAGTGAGTCGCCCAGCGGGGGGTTAAATGAGCAGTTCTTC. Its translation is CAISESPSGGLNEQFF. The chain couples TRBV10-3 to TRBJ2-1, with 9 bases aligning to TRBD2. The CDR3 totals 16 residues. V gave up 0 bases and J gave up 7 bases; unmatched junction bases: 7. The V gene's germline CDR1 is ENHRY and CDR2 SYGVKD.

The chain uses TRBV5-1 and TRBJ1-2; no reliable D call. V dropped 3 bases and J dropped 6 bases, with 21 bases sitting between them. The V gene's germline CDR1 is SGHRS and CDR2 YFSETQ. CDR3 length equals 16 residues. CDR3 bases: TGCGCCAGCAGCTCTAATCTCCCATCCCATCGGGATGGCTACACCTTC. Residues: CASSSNLPSHRDGYTF. The variable domain in full, with the rest retrieved from reference TRBV5-1 and TRBJ1-2, is KAGVTQTPRYLIKTRGQQVTLSCSPISGHRSVSWYQQTPGQGLQFLFEYFSETQRNKGNFPGRFSGRQFSNSRSEMNVSTLELGDSALYLCASSSNLPSHRDGYTFGSGTRLTVV.